This TCR beta chain was obtained from a study of T cells in Graves' hyperthyroidism and ophthalmopathy. Patients aged 18 to 65 had newly diagnosed hyperthyroidism lasting under 2 months. Predating any ophthalmopathy symptoms, the blood sample was taken at first hyperthyroidism diagnosis. V lost 6 bases and J 5 bases, leaving 16 bases between the germline ends. The CDR3 spans 15 residues. Germline lookup yields CDR1 SGHTA and CDR2 FQGTGA. The TCR beta CDR3 regions underwent amplification using RNA transcripts as the source. During a first-round RT-PCR of the TCR CDR3, the HTBI primer set was used. TCRdb analysed the multiplex PCR reads with MiXCR anew, one entry per CDR3 protein. This table has around 250,000 distinct CDR3 sequences, less than 15% appearing once. Study observations and caveats: It was a median about 6.5 months before onset that the model predicted ophthalmopathy.

The sample holds many counts of this clonotype. Its antigen is still unknown. The sequenced sample consisted of blood. This TCR was sampled from a woman aged 35 to 49 with Graves' hyperthyroidism that later progressed to Graves' ophthalmopathy. The rearrangement uses TRBV7-3 and TRBJ2-2; possibly TRBD1 or TRBD2 for D (5 bases each). The chain's CDR3 is CASRTLMGETGELFF. In nucleotides, the CDR3 is TGTGCCAGCAGGACCCTTATGGGGGAGACCGGGGAGCTGTTTTTT.